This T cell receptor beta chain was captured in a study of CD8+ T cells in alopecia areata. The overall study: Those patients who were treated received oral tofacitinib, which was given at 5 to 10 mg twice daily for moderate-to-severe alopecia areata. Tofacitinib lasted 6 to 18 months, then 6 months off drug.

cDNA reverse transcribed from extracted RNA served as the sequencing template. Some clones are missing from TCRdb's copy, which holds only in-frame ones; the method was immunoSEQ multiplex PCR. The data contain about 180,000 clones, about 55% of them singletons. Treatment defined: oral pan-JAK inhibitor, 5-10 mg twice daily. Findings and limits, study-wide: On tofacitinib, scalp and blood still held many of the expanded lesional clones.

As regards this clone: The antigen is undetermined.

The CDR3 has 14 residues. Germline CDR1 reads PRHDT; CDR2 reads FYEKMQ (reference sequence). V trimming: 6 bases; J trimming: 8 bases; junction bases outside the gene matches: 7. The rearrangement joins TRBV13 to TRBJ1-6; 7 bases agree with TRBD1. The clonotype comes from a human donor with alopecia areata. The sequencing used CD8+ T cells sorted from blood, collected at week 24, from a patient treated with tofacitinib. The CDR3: CASRTRDRHSPLHF. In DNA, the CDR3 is TGTGCCAGCAGAACCCGGGACAGACATTCACCCCTCCACTTT.